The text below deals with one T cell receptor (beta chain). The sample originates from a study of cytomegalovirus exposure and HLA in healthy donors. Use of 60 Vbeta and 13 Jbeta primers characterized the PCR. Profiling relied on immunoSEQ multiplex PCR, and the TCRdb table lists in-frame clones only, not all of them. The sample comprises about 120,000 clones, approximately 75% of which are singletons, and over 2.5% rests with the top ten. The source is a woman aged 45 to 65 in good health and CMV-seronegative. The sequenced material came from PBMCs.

The CDR3 sequence: CASTSIPGQGIDEQYF. The CDR3 DNA reads TGTGCCAGTACGAGTATTCCGGGACAGGGGATCGACGAGCAGTACTTC. This chain links TRBV7-3 with TRBJ2-7; 10 bases line up with TRBD1. The V and J ends lost 9 bases and 5 bases, in that order; junction bases with no gene match: 16. Germline-derived CDR1 and CDR2 are SGHTA and FQGTGA. This CDR3 comprises 16 residues.